These 19 T cell receptor beta chains came from one sample sequenced in a study of neurological immune-mediated disorders. TCRdb ran MiXCR on the 5' RACE reads and lists one entry per CDR3 protein. Here the sample spans about 84,000 distinct CDR3 sequences, around 4% being singletons. Time point denoted: longitudinal time-point 3. Sequenced input: PBMCs. These receptors all come from a woman aged 55-70 years with multiple sclerosis.

This clonotype came up many times. The chain links TRBV4-1 to TRBJ2-7; D is unresolved. This CDR3 comprises 14 residues. V gave up 2 bases and J gave up 2 bases, with 10 bases separating them. Germline V gives CDR1 MGHRA, CDR2 YSYEKL. The CDR3 bases are TGCGCCAGCAGCCAATCACCAGCCGCCTACGAGCAGTACTTC. This encodes CASSQSPAAYEQYF.

This clonotype was observed at least ten times. V is TRBV5-1 and J is TRBJ2-3; no clear D. In germline, CDR1 is SGHRS, CDR2 YFSETQ. The CDR3 length is 14 residues. V was trimmed by 0 bases and J by 6 bases, leaving 11 bases between them. The CDR3 sequence: CASSLDTQMDTQYF. As DNA, the CDR3 is TGCGCCAGCAGCTTGGACACCCAGATGGATACGCAGTATTTT.

Ten or more counts support this clonotype. J is TRBJ1-1 and V is TRBV20-1; D uncertain. The germline gives CDR1 DFQATT, CDR2 SNEGSKA (reference sequence). CDR3 length: 9 amino acids. The V end lost 3 bases, the J end lost 10 bases, and 6 bases lay between the germline ends. The CDR3 region is CSARPSAFF. The CDR3 DNA reads TGCAGTGCTAGGCCTTCAGCTTTCTTT.

Ten or more counts support this clonotype. The CDR3 region is CASSVATGVAGELFF. CDR3 bases: TGTGCCAGCAGCGTAGCAACAGGGGTCGCCGGGGAGCTGTTTTTT. V usage is TRBV9 and J usage is TRBJ2-2; 7 positions agree with TRBD1. Germline lookup yields CDR1 SGDLS and CDR2 YYNGEE. Trimming cost V 0 bases and J 6 bases; bases outside gene matches: 5. The CDR3 sequence is 15 residues long.

A few counts support this clonotype. Given a much more abundant clone one base away, this may be a read error. The chain is built from TRBV5-6 and TRBJ2-3; D call uncertain. Germline CDR1 is SGHDT and CDR2 is YYEEEE. The CDR3 consists of 12 residues. V was clipped by 0 bases and J by 5 bases, with 4 bases between them. In DNA, the CDR3 is TGTGCCAGCAGCTTGGGTGTAGATACGCAGTATTTT. It translates to CASSLGVDTQYF.

The chain combines TRBV11-3 with TRBJ1-6; the D is unclear. Trimming stripped 1 base from V and 7 bases from J, with 11 bases between. Germline values: CDR1 SGHNT, CDR2 YENEEA. This CDR3 is built from 15 residues. In nucleotides, the CDR3 is TGTGCCAGCAGCTTAGGAAGATCCGGCAATTCACCCCTCCACTTT. It codes for CASSLGRSGNSPLHF.

This clonotype was seen ten or more times. The CDR3 DNA follows: TGTGCCAGCAGCAAACAGGTAATCAGCACTGAAGCTTTCTTT. It yields the protein CASSKQVISTEAFF. The chain recombines TRBV12-3 or TRBV12-4 with TRBJ1-1; perhaps TRBD1 as D (5 bases). V was shortened by 6 bases and J by 4 bases, with 15 bases between the two germline ends. This CDR3 is built from 14 residues.

This clonotype was observed at least ten times. The chain joins TRBV28 to TRBJ2-7, with TRBD1 as a possible D gene (5 bases). There are 12 residues in the CDR3. Trimming took off 2 bases at V and 7 bases at J, with 9 bases between the two ends. The germline V gene has CDR1 MDHEN and CDR2 SYDVKM. This CDR3 is CASSLKGWEQYF. DNA for the CDR3: TGTGCCAGCAGTTTAAAGGGGTGGGAGCAGTACTTC.

There are many counts of this clonotype. This rearrangement joins TRBV5-1 to TRBJ2-3; unclear D gene. Trimming shortened V by 3 bases and J by 2 bases, and 10 bases separated the two germline ends. Germline CDR1 reads SGHRS; CDR2 reads YFSETQ. The CDR3 spans 14 residues. The CDR3 sequence: CASSSGFLTDTQYF. CDR3 sequence (DNA): TGCGCCAGCAGCTCCGGGTTCCTCACAGATACGCAGTATTTT. Combining the CDR3 with reference TRBV5-1 and TRBJ2-3 gives the whole variable domain KAGVTQTPRYLIKTRGQQVTLSCSPISGHRSVSWYQQTPGQGLQFLFEYFSETQRNKGNFPGRFSGRQFSNSRSEMNVSTLELGDSALYLCASSSGFLTDTQYFGPGTRLTVL.

This clonotype came up many times. CDR3 in amino acids: CASSLGGTGDYEQYF. The CDR3 region has the DNA TGCGCCAGCAGCTTGGGAGGGACAGGTGACTACGAGCAGTACTTC. J is TRBJ2-7 and V is TRBV5-1; 8 bases align to TRBD1. The CDR3 contains 15 residues. Germline V gene lookup returns CDR1 SGHRS and CDR2 YFSETQ. Unmatched junction bases numbered 5, after V lost 0 bases and J lost 3 bases. Looking up the rest from reference TRBV5-1 and TRBJ2-7 gives the full variable domain: KAGVTQTPRYLIKTRGQQVTLSCSPISGHRSVSWYQQTPGQGLQFLFEYFSETQRNKGNFPGRFSGRQFSNSRSEMNVSTLELGDSALYLCASSLGGTGDYEQYFGPGTRLTVT.

With respect to this clonotype: A much larger clonotype is one base distant, so this may be a read error. The chain recombines TRBV27 with TRBJ2-1; 8 bases are shared with TRBD2. This CDR3 has 15 residues. Germline loops: CDR1 MNHEY, CDR2 SMNVEV (reference sequence). V lost 7 bases, J lost 7 bases, and 12 bases stayed unmatched. CDR3 loop: CASTPPGGAKNEQFF. CDR3 coding DNA: TGTGCCAGCACCCCCCCGGGGGGGGCCAAGAATGAGCAGTTCTTC.

This chain connects TRBV7-6 to TRBJ2-1; 14 bases agree with TRBD2. This CDR3 is 20 amino acids long. Trimming removed 2 bases from V and 8 bases from J; junction bases left unmatched: 17. CDR1 is SGHVS and CDR2 is FNYEAQ in the germline V gene. CDR3 sequence: CASSLPLKPTSGGDPYEQFF. The CDR3 DNA sequence: TGTGCCAGCAGCTTACCCCTGAAGCCGACTAGCGGGGGGGACCCATATGAGCAGTTCTTC.

At least ten counts were recorded for this clonotype. The rearrangement uses TRBV7-2 and TRBJ1-5, with a tentative D call TRBD1 (5 bases). Between the trimmed V and J ends, which lost 6 bases and 0 bases, there was a span of 12 bases. This CDR3 comprises 15 residues. CDR1 SGHTA and CDR2 FQGNSA come from the germline V gene. The CDR3 coding sequence is TGTGCCAGCAGTTGGACACCCTATAGCAATCAGCCCCAGCATTTT. This encodes CASSWTPYSNQPQHF.

This clonotype occurred many times. The chain is built from TRBV5-1 and TRBJ2-1, with 8 positions matching TRBD1. CDR3 length equals 15 residues. V was clipped by 7 bases and J by 4 bases; unmatched bases: 10. In germline, CDR1 is SGHRS, CDR2 YFSETQ. The CDR3 nucleotides are TGCGCCAGCGGTCTCTCAGGGGGCGCATACAATGAGCAGTTCTTC. Protein product: CASGLSGGAYNEQFF.

This clonotype was found many times. The rearrangement uses TRBV7-2 and TRBJ2-7; D may be TRBD1 (5 bases). The V and J ends lost 1 base and 5 bases respectively, with 15 bases between them. This CDR3 contains 15 residues. CDR1 is SGHTA, CDR2 FQGNSA, per germline. CDR3 sequence: CASSLGFPGNHEQYF. CDR3 nucleotide sequence: TGTGCCAGCAGCTTAGGCTTTCCAGGGAACCACGAGCAGTACTTC.

This clonotype was recorded at least ten times. The chain's CDR3 is CASTSFGTPATEQYF. DNA for the CDR3: TGTGCCAGCACCTCCTTCGGGACCCCGGCAACCGAGCAGTACTTC. The V and J genes are TRBV6-2 or TRBV6-3 and TRBJ2-7, with D perhaps matching TRBD1 or TRBD2 (5 bases each). V was clipped by 7 bases and J by 6 bases, with 22 bases between them. CDR1 and CDR2 (germline): MNHEY, SVGEGT. CDR3 length equals 15 residues.

This clonotype was counted at least ten times. The chain links TRBV7-9 to TRBJ2-2; no clear D gene. The CDR3 is made up of 15 amino acids. Germline loops: CDR1 SEHNR, CDR2 FQNEAQ (reference sequence). The germline V and J ends were trimmed by 1 base and 1 base, with 7 bases remaining between them. CDR3 nucleotides: TGTGCCAGCAGCTTAGTGATGGGGAACACCGGGGAGCTGTTTTTT. It codes for CASSLVMGNTGELFF.

This clonotype was found many times. This chain connects TRBV5-1 to TRBJ2-2; perhaps TRBD1 as D (8 bases). This CDR3 has 14 amino acids. V gave up 4 bases and J gave up 7 bases, with 14 bases separating them. Germline CDR1 reads SGHRS; CDR2 reads YFSETQ. The CDR3 DNA reads TGCGCCAGCAGCCCGGACAGGGAGGGCGGGGAGCTGTTTTTT. It is translated as CASSPDREGGELFF.

This clonotype was recorded many times. The genes are TRBV9 and TRBJ1-1; the D gene is possibly TRBD1 (5 bases). This CDR3 is built from 15 residues. The ends were cut back, 4 bases at V and 1 base at J, with 14 bases in the middle. Germline values: CDR1 SGDLS, CDR2 YYNGEE. The CDR3 is CASSPLRGGNTEAFF. The CDR3 region has the DNA TGTGCCAGCAGCCCCTTACGCGGGGGGAACACTGAAGCTTTCTTT.